Listed here are 25 T cell receptor beta chains from one sample, sequenced in a study of cytomegalovirus exposure and HLA in healthy donors. The study ran its PCR with 60 Vbeta and 13 Jbeta primers. Method: immunoSEQ multiplex PCR; TCRdb's copy keeps in-frame clones and lacks some. This sample lists approximately 140,000 clones; its ten largest clones have about 1.6%. Sequences were obtained from PBMCs. The receptor source for this set is a woman aged 50 to 60 in good health and CMV-seronegative.

The genes are TRBV2 and TRBJ1-2, with 10 bases that match TRBD1. Germline V CDR1 and CDR2: SNHLY, FYNNEI. The trim removed 6 bases at V and 12 bases at J, leaving 10 bases unmatched. There are 13 residues in the CDR3. The CDR3 here is CASSLTGGSRDTF. Here the CDR3 DNA reads TGTGCCAGCAGCTTGACAGGGGGCTCTAGGGACACCTTC.

The chain joins TRBV9 to TRBJ2-1, with D unclear. Trimming shortened V by 1 base and J by 9 bases, and 8 bases separated the two germline ends. In germline, CDR1 is SGDLS, CDR2 YYNGEE. The CDR3 sequence is 12 residues long. CDR3 nucleotide sequence: TGTGCCAGCAGCGTACATGAGGCTGAGCAGTTCTTC. Its protein is CASSVHEAEQFF.

This chain uses TRBV5-1 with TRBJ1-1; TRBD1 agrees at 7 bases. Germline-derived CDR1 and CDR2 are SGHRS and YFSETQ. This CDR3 comprises 13 residues. Trimming cost V 4 bases and J 5 bases; bases outside gene matches: 5. CDR3 sequence (DNA): TGCGCCAGCAGCCCACAGGGGAGTACTGAAGCTTTCTTT. Encoded protein: CASSPQGSTEAFF. Drawing the rest from reference TRBV5-1 and TRBJ1-1, the complete variable domain is KAGVTQTPRYLIKTRGQQVTLSCSPISGHRSVSWYQQTPGQGLQFLFEYFSETQRNKGNFPGRFSGRQFSNSRSEMNVSTLELGDSALYLCASSPQGSTEAFFGQGTRLTVV.

The chain combines TRBV30 with TRBJ1-2; D gene uncertain. Germline CDR1 GTSNPN, CDR2 SVGIG (reference sequence). The length of the CDR3 is 13 residues. V gave up 3 bases and J gave up 3 bases, with 11 bases separating them. CDR3 loop: CAWRTPLYYGYTF. CDR3 nucleotides: TGTGCCTGGAGGACTCCCTTGTACTATGGCTACACCTTC.

The chain employs TRBV28 and TRBJ1-2; 7 nucleotides align to TRBD1. Germline V lookup: CDR1 MDHEN, CDR2 SYDVKM. This CDR3 has 14 residues. V gave up 3 bases and J gave up 4 bases; unmatched junction bases: 5. Here the CDR3 reads CASSFQQGTYGYTF. Written as DNA, the CDR3 is TGTGCCAGCAGTTTTCAACAGGGGACCTATGGCTACACCTTC.

This chain uses TRBV28 with TRBJ2-1, with no clear D. The CDR3 contains 14 residues. The germline V gene encodes CDR1 MDHEN and CDR2 SYDVKM. V was pared by 3 bases and J by 0 bases, with 6 bases between. The CDR3 reads CASSFHSSYNEQFF. The CDR3 nucleotides are TGTGCCAGCAGTTTCCATAGCTCCTACAATGAGCAGTTCTTC.

This chain uses TRBV9 with TRBJ2-7; 7 nucleotides agree with TRBD1. Per the germline V gene, CDR1 is SGDLS and CDR2 is YYNGEE. This CDR3 spans 17 amino acids. Trimming at V came to 4 bases and at J to 1 base, leaving 14 bases not matched to a gene. The CDR3 DNA reads TGTGCCAGCAGCCCGCCCTCGACAGGGTCGTGGTCCTACGAGCAGTACTTC. This translates into CASSPPSTGSWSYEQYF.

The chain couples TRBV7-9 to TRBJ2-5; 8 bases fit TRBD2. After removal of 3 bases from V and 5 bases from J, the junction contained 8 bases not matched to a gene. In germline, CDR1 is SEHNR, CDR2 FQNEAQ (reference sequence). The CDR3 covers 15 residues. CDR3 sequence: CASSLMSGSEETQYF. CDR3 DNA: TGTGCCAGCAGCTTGATGAGCGGGAGCGAGGAGACCCAGTACTTC.

The chain is built from TRBV9 and TRBJ2-5, with D maybe TRBD1 (6 bases). The CDR3 runs to 13 residues. V lost 2 bases and J 5 bases, leaving 10 bases between the germline ends. Germline CDR1 reads SGDLS; CDR2 reads YYNGEE. CDR3: CASSVQQGETQYF. CDR3 nucleotides: TGTGCCAGCAGCGTCCAGCAGGGGGAGACCCAGTACTTC. The full variable domain, in which reference TRBV9 and TRBJ2-5 provide the parts outside the CDR3, is DSGVTQTPKHLITATGQRVTLRCSPRSGDLSVYWYQQSLDQGLQFLIQYYNGEERAKGNILERFSAQQFPDLHSELNLSSLELGDSALYFCASSVQQGETQYFGPGTRLLVL.

Concerning this clone: This sample includes further DNA sequences coding for the same CDR3. The chain combines TRBV28 with TRBJ2-5; 7 nucleotides agree with TRBD1. The V gene's germline CDR1 is MDHEN and CDR2 SYDVKM. Trimming at V came to 2 bases and at J to 1 base, leaving 1 base not matched to a gene. CDR3 size: 14 residues. As DNA, the CDR3 is TGTGCCAGCAGTTTAAGGGGGCGCCAAGAGACCCAGTACTTC. Its translation: CASSLRGRQETQYF.

The J gene is TRBJ2-7, the V gene TRBV4-3; 7 bases match TRBD1. V was clipped by 1 base and J by 1 base; unmatched bases: 4. The CDR3 is made up of 15 amino acids. Germline CDR1 LGHNA, CDR2 YSLEER. The CDR3 DNA sequence: TGCGCCAGCAGCCAAGTTCCCAGGGGGTCCTACGAGCAGTACTTC. It codes for CASSQVPRGSYEQYF.

The genes are TRBV5-4 and TRBJ2-3, with TRBD2 matching over 12 bases. CDR1 is SGHNT and CDR2 is YYREEE in the germline V gene (reference sequence). This CDR3 region has 15 residues. J gave up 4 bases and V 4 bases, and 4 bases lay outside the gene matches. The CDR3 bases are TGTGCCAGCAGCGAACTAGCGGGAGGCTCAGATACGCAGTATTTT. As protein: CASSELAGGSDTQYF. The whole variable domain, filled in from reference TRBV5-4 and TRBJ2-3, reads ETGVTQSPTHLIKTRGQQVTLRCSSQSGHNTVSWYQQALGQGPQFIFQYYREEENGRGNFPPRFSGLQFPNYSSELNVNALELDDSALYLCASSELAGGSDTQYFGPGTRLTVL.

The V call is TRBV9, the J call TRBJ2-2, with D possibly TRBD2 on 6 matching bases. V was trimmed by 4 bases and J by 5 bases, leaving 9 bases between them. This CDR3 is 13 amino acids long. From germline, CDR1 is SGDLS and CDR2 YYNGEE. CDR3 sequence reads: CASSPGTTGELFF. DNA of the CDR3: TGTGCCAGCAGCCCTGGGACTACCGGGGAGCTGTTTTTT.

The chain joins TRBV2 to TRBJ2-7; D not certain. The CDR3 contains 11 residues. Trimming took 6 bases from V and 1 from J, leaving 4 bases between them. Germline V gene lookup returns CDR1 SNHLY and CDR2 FYNNEI. CDR3 sequence reads: CASRYSYEQYF. The CDR3 bases are TGTGCCAGCAGGTATTCCTACGAGCAGTACTTC.

The CDR3 DNA sequence: TGTGCCAGCAGCGGGGACTTCTCCTACGAGCAGTACTTC. Residues: CASSGDFSYEQYF. The chain carries TRBV5-6 and TRBJ2-7; TRBD2 might be the D (6 bases). The V gene's germline CDR1 is SGHDT and CDR2 YYEEEE. The V end lost 4 bases, the J end lost 0 bases, and 8 bases lay between the germline ends. The CDR3 is made up of 13 amino acids.

The chain uses TRBV5-1 and TRBJ2-1; 8 bases line up with TRBD1. Trimming removed 2 bases from V and 8 bases from J; junction bases left unmatched: 9. Looked up from germline, CDR1 is SGHRS and CDR2 is YFSETQ. CDR3 length: 15 residues. This CDR3 is CASSFTGGNLYEQFF. CDR3 nucleotides: TGCGCCAGCAGCTTTACAGGGGGTAATTTGTATGAGCAGTTCTTC.

The chain couples TRBV11-2 to TRBJ2-4; the D gene is possibly TRBD2 (5 bases). Trimming removed 2 bases from V and 9 bases from J, with 14 bases in between. CDR3 length equals 14 residues. CDR1 is SGHAT, CDR2 FQNNGV, per germline. In DNA form, the CDR3 reads TGTGCCAGCAGCTTAATCGGAGGCCCCAGCATTCAGTACTTC. It encodes CASSLIGGPSIQYF.

This chain uses TRBV19 with TRBJ1-3, with D possibly being TRBD1 (6 bases). CDR1 is LNHDA, CDR2 SQIVND, per germline (reference sequence). Trimming shortened V by 6 bases and J by 3 bases, and 18 bases separated the two germline ends. The CDR3 is 16 amino acids. The CDR3 DNA sequence: TGTGCCAGTAGGGTTAACCGGGACACCCATGGAAACACCATATATTTT. Translation gives CASRVNRDTHGNTIYF.

The genes are TRBV7-8 and TRBJ2-3; D perhaps matches TRBD2 (6 bases). CDR1 is SGHVS and CDR2 is FQNEAQ in the germline V gene. CDR3 length equals 13 residues. V gave up 4 bases and J gave up 4 bases, with 9 bases separating them. This CDR3 is CASSSGDPDTQYF. The CDR3 nucleotides are TGTGCCAGCAGCTCGGGGGACCCAGATACGCAGTATTTT.

This chain links TRBV11-2 with TRBJ1-1, with D perhaps matching TRBD1 (6 bases). The CDR3 length is 14 residues. CDR1 and CDR2 (germline): SGHAT, FQNNGV. Trimming stripped 5 bases from V and 3 bases from J, with 13 bases between. CDR3 residues: CASSPPGQYTEAFF. Written as DNA, the CDR3 is TGTGCCAGCAGCCCACCCGGACAGTACACTGAAGCTTTCTTT.

The chain carries TRBV9 and TRBJ1-6, with TRBD1 matching 8 bases. Germline lookup yields CDR1 SGDLS and CDR2 YYNGEE. The CDR3 runs to 16 residues. With V trimmed by 4 bases and J by 7 bases, 10 bases remained unmatched. Written as DNA, the CDR3 is TGTGCCAGCAGCTCCCGAGCCCGGACAGGGAATTCACCCCTCCACTTT. It specifies CASSSRARTGNSPLHF.

CDR3 coding DNA: TGTGCCAGCAGTTACCAGGGAAGTGACACTGAAGCTTTCTTT. It is translated as CASSYQGSDTEAFF. V and J are TRBV6-5 and TRBJ1-1, with a tentative D call TRBD1 (5 bases). This CDR3 has 14 residues. Trimming shortened V by 2 bases and J by 3 bases, and 10 bases separated the two germline ends. The germline V gene has CDR1 MNHEY and CDR2 SVGAGI.

The gene calls are TRBV29-1 and TRBJ2-1; a weak D match, TRBD1 (5 bases). Germline V gives CDR1 SQVTM, CDR2 ANQGSEA. The CDR3 is 13 residues long. V lost 6 bases to trimming and J lost 2 bases, with 11 bases between them. CDR3 protein: CSVIGQTYNEQFF. CDR3 nucleotides: TGCAGCGTCATAGGACAAACCTACAATGAGCAGTTCTTC.

The gene calls are TRBV4-2 and TRBJ2-7; 7 bases line up with TRBD1. Germline CDR1 and CDR2: LGHNA and YNFKEQ. The CDR3 consists of 15 residues. With V trimmed by 1 base and J by 1 base, 4 bases remained unmatched. DNA for the CDR3: TGTGCCAGCAGCCAAGGGACAGGTGATTCCTACGAGCAGTACTTC. Translation: CASSQGTGDSYEQYF.

V usage is TRBV19 and J usage is TRBJ2-7; 13 bases line up with TRBD2. V trimming: 4 bases; J trimming: 7 bases; junction bases outside the gene matches: 13. The CDR3 runs to 17 residues. Germline values: CDR1 LNHDA, CDR2 SQIVND (reference sequence). The CDR3 region is CASSTYPGLAGVGEQYF. DNA for the CDR3: TGTGCCAGTAGTACCTACCCAGGACTAGCGGGAGTAGGGGAGCAGTACTTC. The full variable domain, in which reference TRBV19 and TRBJ2-7 provide the parts outside the CDR3, is DGGITQSPKYLFRKEGQNVTLSCEQNLNHDAMYWYRQDPGQGLRLIYYSQIVNDFQKGDIAEGYSVSREKKESFPLTVTSAQKNPTAFYLCASSTYPGLAGVGEQYFGPGTRLTVT.